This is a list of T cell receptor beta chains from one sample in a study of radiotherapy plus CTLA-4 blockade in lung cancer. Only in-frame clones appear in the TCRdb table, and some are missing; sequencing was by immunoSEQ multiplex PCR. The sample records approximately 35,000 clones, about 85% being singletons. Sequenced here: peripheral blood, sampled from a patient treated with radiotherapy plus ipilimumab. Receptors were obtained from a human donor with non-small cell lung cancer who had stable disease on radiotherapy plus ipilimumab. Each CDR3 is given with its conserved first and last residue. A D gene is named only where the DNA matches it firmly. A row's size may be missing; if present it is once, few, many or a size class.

CDR3nt: TGTGCCGGCAGCCTCGGACAGTCGTACACTGAAGCTTTCTTT; CDR3aa: CAGSLGQSYTEAFF; v_gene: TRBV7-2; d_gene: NA; j_gene: TRBJ1-1; abundance: NA
CDR3nt: TGTGCCAGCAGCGGTGGACAGGGGCAGTTCTTC; CDR3aa: CASSGGQGQFF; v_gene: TRBV7-7; d_gene: TRBD1; j_gene: TRBJ2-1; abundance: NA
CDR3nt: TGTGCCAGCAGTGCGGACAGGGACACTGAAGCTTTCTTT; CDR3aa: CASSADRDTEAFF; v_gene: TRBV2; d_gene: TRBD1; j_gene: TRBJ1-1; abundance: NA
CDR3nt: TGCGCCAGCAGCCAAGTCTGGCTAGCGGCCTACAATGAGCAGTTCTTC; CDR3aa: CASSQVWLAAYNEQFF; v_gene: TRBV4-1; d_gene: TRBD2; j_gene: TRBJ2-1; abundance: NA
CDR3nt: TGTGCCAGTACCGTAACAGGGACGGCAGACACCATATATTTT; CDR3aa: CASTVTGTADTIYF; v_gene: TRBV19; d_gene: NA; j_gene: TRBJ1-3; abundance: NA
CDR3nt: TGTGCCAGCAAAACCAGGCAGAAGGCGTACAATGAGCAGTTCTTC; CDR3aa: CASKTRQKAYNEQFF; v_gene: TRBV2; d_gene: NA; j_gene: TRBJ2-1; abundance: NA
CDR3nt: TGTGCCAGCAGTGCCGGGACTAGCGGGCTTAGCACAGATACGCAGTATTTT; CDR3aa: CASSAGTSGLSTDTQYF; v_gene: TRBV6-4; d_gene: TRBD2; j_gene: TRBJ2-3; abundance: NA
CDR3nt: TGCGCCAGCAGCTTGGGCTCCGGGACAAATACCTACGAGCAGTACTTC; CDR3aa: CASSLGSGTNTYEQYF; v_gene: TRBV5-1; d_gene: NA; j_gene: TRBJ2-7; abundance: once
CDR3nt: TGTGCCAGCAGCTTCCTTTTTGGGAACAGGGGAGGACAGGAAAAACTGTTTTTT; CDR3aa: CASSFLFGNRGGQEKLFF; v_gene: TRBV21-1; d_gene: NA; j_gene: TRBJ1-4; abundance: once
CDR3nt: TGTGCCAGCAGCCCTACAGGGCTAGGCTACAATGAGCAGTTCTTC; CDR3aa: CASSPTGLGYNEQFF; v_gene: TRBV7-2; d_gene: NA; j_gene: TRBJ2-1; abundance: NA
CDR3nt: TGTGCCAGCTCACCCGGGACAGGTCCCTACGAGCAGTACTTC; CDR3aa: CASSPGTGPYEQYF; v_gene: TRBV18; d_gene: TRBD1; j_gene: TRBJ2-7; abundance: NA
CDR3nt: TGTGCCACCAGCAAGGACTTCTCCGGGGCCAACGTCCTGACTTTC; CDR3aa: CATSKDFSGANVLTF; v_gene: TRBV15; d_gene: NA; j_gene: TRBJ2-6; abundance: few
CDR3nt: TGCGCCAGCAGCTTCCGTAGCGGGGGCGGATTTAGCACAGATACGCAGTATTTT; CDR3aa: CASSFRSGGGFSTDTQYF; v_gene: TRBV5-1; d_gene: TRBD2; j_gene: TRBJ2-3; abundance: once
CDR3nt: TGTGCCAGCGACAGGGGGAATACCGGGGAGCTGTTTTTT; CDR3aa: CASDRGNTGELFF; v_gene: TRBV6-1; d_gene: TRBD1; j_gene: TRBJ2-2; abundance: NA
CDR3nt: TGCGCCAGCAGCCAAGATGCGGGGGCCCCTGGGGCCAACGTCCTGACTTTC; CDR3aa: CASSQDAGAPGANVLTF; v_gene: TRBV4-3; d_gene: NA; j_gene: TRBJ2-6; abundance: NA
CDR3nt: TGTGCCTGGAGTGCGGGGATCACAGATACGCAGTATTTT; CDR3aa: CAWSAGITDTQYF; v_gene: TRBV30; d_gene: NA; j_gene: TRBJ2-3; abundance: NA
CDR3nt: TGTGCCAGCAGCTTGGGCGAGGGGGCATGGAACATTCAGTACTTC; CDR3aa: CASSLGEGAWNIQYF; v_gene: TRBV5-4; d_gene: TRBD1; j_gene: TRBJ2-4; abundance: NA
CDR3nt: TGTGCCAGCAGTTCCAGGGGTGGGACCACTGAAGCTTTCTTT; CDR3aa: CASSSRGGTTEAFF; v_gene: TRBV28; d_gene: NA; j_gene: TRBJ1-1; abundance: NA
CDR3nt: TGTGCCAGTAGTACAGGGACTAGCGGGCTCCACGAGCAGTACTTC; CDR3aa: CASSTGTSGLHEQYF; v_gene: TRBV19; d_gene: TRBD2; j_gene: TRBJ2-7; abundance: NA
CDR3nt: TGTGCCAGCTCGACTAGCGGGACCGGCTCCTACGAGCAGTACTTC; CDR3aa: CASSTSGTGSYEQYF; v_gene: TRBV18; d_gene: TRBD2; j_gene: TRBJ2-7; abundance: NA
CDR3nt: TGTGCCAGCAGCTTAGGACAGGGTAAATCCTACGAGCAGTACTTC; CDR3aa: CASSLGQGKSYEQYF; v_gene: TRBV7-2; d_gene: TRBD1; j_gene: TRBJ2-7; abundance: NA
CDR3nt: TGTGCCAGCAGTTTAGGGCAGGGGGATTGGCAGTTCTTC; CDR3aa: CASSLGQGDWQFF; v_gene: TRBV28; d_gene: TRBD1; j_gene: TRBJ2-1; abundance: few
CDR3nt: TGTGCCAGTAGTATGCGTCTAGCGGGCCTCCAAGAGACCCAGTACTTC; CDR3aa: CASSMRLAGLQETQYF; v_gene: TRBV19; d_gene: TRBD2; j_gene: TRBJ2-5; abundance: NA
CDR3nt: TGCGCCAGCAGCCAACCTCCCGGGACAGTCCACAATGAGCAGTTCTTC; CDR3aa: CASSQPPGTVHNEQFF; v_gene: TRBV4-1; d_gene: TRBD1; j_gene: TRBJ2-1; abundance: NA
CDR3nt: TGCGCCAGCAGCGGACAGCGAGACTATGGCTACACCTTC; CDR3aa: CASSGQRDYGYTF; v_gene: TRBV10-1; d_gene: NA; j_gene: TRBJ1-2; abundance: NA
CDR3nt: TGTGCCAGCAGTGAACTAGCTCTTGAGCAGTACTTC; CDR3aa: CASSELALEQYF; v_gene: TRBV2; d_gene: NA; j_gene: TRBJ2-7; abundance: NA
CDR3nt: TGTGCCAGCTCCCCACAGGGGGCCGGCTATGGCTACACCTTC; CDR3aa: CASSPQGAGYGYTF; v_gene: TRBV18; d_gene: TRBD1; j_gene: TRBJ1-2; abundance: NA
CDR3nt: TGTGCCAGCAGCTTGGGACAGGGTCGTGGGACCCAGTACTTC; CDR3aa: CASSLGQGRGTQYF; v_gene: TRBV5-4; d_gene: TRBD1; j_gene: TRBJ2-5; abundance: few
CDR3nt: TGTGCCAGCAGTCCGGCGGCGGTGGGTAATGAAAAACTGTTTTTT; CDR3aa: CASSPAAVGNEKLFF; v_gene: TRBV5-6; d_gene: NA; j_gene: TRBJ1-4; abundance: NA
CDR3nt: TGCAGCGTTGTAGGAGGGGGCGGGTATGGCTACACCTTC; CDR3aa: CSVVGGGGYGYTF; v_gene: TRBV29-1; d_gene: TRBD1; j_gene: TRBJ1-2; abundance: NA
CDR3nt: TGTGCCTGGGGACAGCTGGTGACCTACGAGCAGTACTTC; CDR3aa: CAWGQLVTYEQYF; v_gene: TRBV30; d_gene: NA; j_gene: TRBJ2-7; abundance: few
CDR3nt: TGTGCCAGCAGTTTATTCGGTCGGCTAGCGGGCACAGATACGCAGTATTTT; CDR3aa: CASSLFGRLAGTDTQYF; v_gene: TRBV27; d_gene: TRBD2; j_gene: TRBJ2-3; abundance: NA
CDR3nt: TGTGCCAGCAGTACAGGGGACCCCACAGATACGCAGTATTTT; CDR3aa: CASSTGDPTDTQYF; v_gene: TRBV6-1; d_gene: TRBD1; j_gene: TRBJ2-3; abundance: NA
CDR3nt: TGCGCCAGCAGCTTGGCCACGGGAGCGAAAAACATTCAGTACTTC; CDR3aa: CASSLATGAKNIQYF; v_gene: TRBV5-1; d_gene: NA; j_gene: TRBJ2-4; abundance: NA
CDR3nt: TGCGCCAGCAGCTTGGCCCTAAGGGGGTATTCACCCCTCCACTTT; CDR3aa: CASSLALRGYSPLHF; v_gene: TRBV5-1; d_gene: NA; j_gene: TRBJ1-6; abundance: NA
CDR3nt: TGTGCCAGCAGCCCCCCTGGGACAGCGGGAGTACGGGACTACGAGCAGTACTTC; CDR3aa: CASSPPGTAGVRDYEQYF; v_gene: TRBV28; d_gene: NA; j_gene: TRBJ2-7; abundance: NA
CDR3nt: TGTGCCAGCAGTTCGAAGGGGGAGACCCAGTACTTC; CDR3aa: CASSSKGETQYF; v_gene: TRBV28; d_gene: NA; j_gene: TRBJ2-5; abundance: NA
CDR3nt: TGTGCCAGCAGCTTAGGGACAGGGGGCTCTGGGGCCAACGTCCTGACTTTC; CDR3aa: CASSLGTGGSGANVLTF; v_gene: TRBV7-9; d_gene: TRBD1; j_gene: TRBJ2-6; abundance: NA
CDR3nt: TGTGCCAGCGCAGCGGGGCCCTCCTACGAGCAGTACTTC; CDR3aa: CASAAGPSYEQYF; v_gene: TRBV6-4; d_gene: TRBD2; j_gene: TRBJ2-7; abundance: NA
CDR3nt: TGCGCCAGCAGCCAAGACCTTTCCGGTGGCTACACCTTC; CDR3aa: CASSQDLSGGYTF; v_gene: TRBV4-3; d_gene: NA; j_gene: TRBJ1-2; abundance: NA
CDR3nt: TGCGCCAGCAGCCACACTACAGGGGAAAGAGGAGGAAACACCATATATTTT; CDR3aa: CASSHTTGERGGNTIYF; v_gene: TRBV4-1; d_gene: TRBD1; j_gene: TRBJ1-3; abundance: few